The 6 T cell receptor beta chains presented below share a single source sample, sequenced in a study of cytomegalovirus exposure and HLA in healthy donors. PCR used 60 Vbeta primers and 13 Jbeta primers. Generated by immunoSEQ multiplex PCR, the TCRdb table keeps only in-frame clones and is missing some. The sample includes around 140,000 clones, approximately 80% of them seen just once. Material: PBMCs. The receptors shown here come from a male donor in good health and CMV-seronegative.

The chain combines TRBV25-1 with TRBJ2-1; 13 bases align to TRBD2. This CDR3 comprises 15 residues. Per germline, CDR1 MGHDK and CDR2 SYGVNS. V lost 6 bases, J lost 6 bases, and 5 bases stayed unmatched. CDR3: CASRTSGRLSNEQFF. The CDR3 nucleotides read TGTGCCAGCAGGACTAGCGGGAGGTTGTCCAATGAGCAGTTCTTC.

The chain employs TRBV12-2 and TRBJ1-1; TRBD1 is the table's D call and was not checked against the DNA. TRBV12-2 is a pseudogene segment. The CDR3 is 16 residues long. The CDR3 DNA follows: TGTGCAAGTCGCTTAAGTTTAGGACAGGGAAACACTGAAGCTTTCTTT. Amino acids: CASRLSLGQGNTEAFF.

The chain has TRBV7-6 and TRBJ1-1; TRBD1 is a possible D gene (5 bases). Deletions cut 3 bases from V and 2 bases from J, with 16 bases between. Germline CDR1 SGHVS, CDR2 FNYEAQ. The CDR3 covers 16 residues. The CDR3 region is CASSFSGGRGNTEAFF. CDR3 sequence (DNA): TGTGCCAGCAGCTTTAGCGGGGGTAGGGGTAACACTGAAGCTTTCTTT.

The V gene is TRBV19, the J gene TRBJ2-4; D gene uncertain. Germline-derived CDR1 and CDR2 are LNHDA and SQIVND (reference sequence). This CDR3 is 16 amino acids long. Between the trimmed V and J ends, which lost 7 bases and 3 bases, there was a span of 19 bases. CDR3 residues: CASTPGSLNVKNIQYF. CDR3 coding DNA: TGTGCCAGTACCCCCGGGTCGCTTAATGTCAAAAACATTCAGTACTTC. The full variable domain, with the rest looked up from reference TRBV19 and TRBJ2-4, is DGGITQSPKYLFRKEGQNVTLSCEQNLNHDAMYWYRQDPGQGLRLIYYSQIVNDFQKGDIAEGYSVSREKKESFPLTVTSAQKNPTAFYLCASTPGSLNVKNIQYFGAGTRLSVL.

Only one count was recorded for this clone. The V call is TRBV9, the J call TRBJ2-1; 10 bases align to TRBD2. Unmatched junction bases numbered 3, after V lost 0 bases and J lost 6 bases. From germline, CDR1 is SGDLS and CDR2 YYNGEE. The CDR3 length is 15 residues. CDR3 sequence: CASSVAASGSNEQFF. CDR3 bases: TGTGCCAGCAGCGTAGCGGCTAGCGGGAGCAATGAGCAGTTCTTC. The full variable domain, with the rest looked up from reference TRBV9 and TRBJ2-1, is DSGVTQTPKHLITATGQRVTLRCSPRSGDLSVYWYQQSLDQGLQFLIQYYNGEERAKGNILERFSAQQFPDLHSELNLSSLELGDSALYFCASSVAASGSNEQFFGPGTRLTVL.

The DNA for the CDR3 is TGTGCCAGCAGTTACTCTAGCGGCGGAACCTCCTACGAGCAGTACTTC. As protein: CASSYSSGGTSYEQYF. V is TRBV6-5 and J is TRBJ2-7, with a weak D call TRBD2 (6 bases). This CDR3 region has 16 residues. Trimming pared 0 bases from V and 0 bases from J, leaving 12 bases between. Germline V gene data show CDR1 as MNHEY and CDR2 as SVGAGI.